This entry features one TCR beta chain sequence. Other DNA sequences of this sample code for an identical CDR3. Original methodology: How many nucleated cells were present was estimated from reference gene primer amplification. The assay was immunoSEQ multiplex PCR, and TCRdb's table has in-frame clones only and misses some. The V and J calls and clone size were taken over from that table, and D and trimming were inferred from the DNA. Here the sample spans around 67,000 clones, approximately 87% being singletons. This sample is drawn from a study of blood T cell repertoires in COVID-19. Study-wide context: Samples representing acute and convalescent COVID-19 were sourced from the United States, Italy and Spain. Sources were T cells, B-cell-depleted T cells, or PBMCs; the material itself was cDNA or gDNA.

The sequenced sample was peripheral blood. The receptor was derived from a man between 50 and 59 years old with active COVID-19.

In DNA form, the CDR3 reads TGTGCCAGCAGCGTAGATAGCTACGAGCAGTACTTC. It encodes CASSVDSYEQYF. The V call is TRBV9, the J call TRBJ2-7; D is uncertain. Trimming removed 0 bases at V and 3 bases at J, with 4 bases between. The CDR3 consists of 12 residues. From germline, CDR1 is SGDLS and CDR2 YYNGEE.